The 22 T cell receptor beta chains presented below share a single source sample, sequenced in a study of Tregs in tolerant kidney transplant recipients. Data came from immunoSEQ multiplex PCR; TCRdb stores just in-frame clones and leaves some out. This sample contains about 33,000 clones. The sample consisted of CD8+ T cells from blood, taken before the transplant. The source is a human donor who received a combined kidney and bone marrow transplant.

Worth noting for this clone: The CDR3 end is not reached by the read, which stops 3 residues before it; the germline J gene fills it in. The chain carries TRBV2 and TRBJ2-3; weak D call: TRBD2 (6 bases). V was pared by 7 bases and J by 1 base, with 9 bases between. CDR3 length equals 13 residues. Germline V gene sequence: CDR1 SNHLY, CDR2 FYNNEI. The CDR3 loop is CASIPGGTDTQYF. The CDR3 DNA, read in part, is TGTGCCAGCATACCGGGGGGCACAGATACG.

Comment on this clone: The read terminates 3 residues before the CDR3 end, so the remaining end is supplied by the germline J gene. The V and J genes are TRBV19 and TRBJ1-1, with a tentative D call TRBD1 (5 bases). Germline lookup yields CDR1 LNHDA and CDR2 SQIVND (reference sequence). V lost 6 bases to trimming and J lost 0 bases, with 14 bases between them. The length of the CDR3 is 15 residues. CDR3 DNA, as far as it was read: TGTGCCAGTAGCGTAGGGGTCTTCATGAACACTGAA. It codes for CASSVGVFMNTE. The entire CDR3 sequence reads CASSVGVFMNTEAFF.

A note on this clone: The read gets to within 3 residues of the CDR3 end, and the germline J gene fills in the rest. This chain links TRBV10-1 with TRBJ2-7, with 11 positions matching TRBD2. CDR1 WNHNN and CDR2 SYGVQD come from the germline V gene (reference sequence). CDR3 size: 14 residues. Trimming took 2 bases from V and 6 from J; bases not matched to a gene: 3. CDR3 region: CASSEALAGGEQYF. The sequenced CDR3 bases are TGCGCCAGCAGTGAGGCCCTAGCGGGAGGCGAG.

Concerning this clone: The CDR3 end falls 3 residues outside the read, so it is completed with the germline J gene. The chain employs TRBV5-6 and TRBJ2-2; TRBD2 is a possible D gene (6 bases). The CDR3 consists of 12 residues. Germline lookup yields CDR1 SGHDT and CDR2 YYEEEE. Trimming took off 10 bases at V and 5 bases at J, with 12 bases between the two ends. CDR3 bases read: TGTGCCTGGCAGGCGGGGACCGGGGAG. Translating it yields CAWQAGTGE. The CDR3 in its entirety is CAWQAGTGELFF.

Concerning this clone: The CDR3 is cut off 3 residues early in the read; its end comes from the germline J gene. The genes are TRBV6-4 and TRBJ2-5; TRBD2 matches 13 bases. V dropped 2 bases and J dropped 4; count of bases not matched to a gene: 7. Germline CDR1 reads MRHNA; CDR2 reads SNTAGT. This CDR3 contains 17 residues. CDR3 DNA, as far as it was read: TGTGCCAGCAGTGACGGGACTAGCGGGATGCGGGGAGAGACC. Amino acid sequence: CASSDGTSGMRGET. The complete CDR3 sequence is CASSDGTSGMRGETQYF.

Notes on this clone: The CDR3 end is not reached by the read, which stops 3 residues before it; the germline J gene fills it in. The chain combines TRBV7-2 with TRBJ2-7; 12 bases agree with TRBD2. Germline loops: CDR1 SGHTA, CDR2 FQGNSA. The CDR3 spans 15 residues. The trim removed 5 bases at V and 2 bases at J, leaving 4 bases unmatched. The CDR3 protein is CASSLLAGGTYEQYF. The sequenced CDR3 bases are TGTGCCAGCAGCCTACTAGCGGGAGGCACCTACGAG.

For this clone: The read is 3 residues too short to cover the CDR3 end, so that end is filled in from the germline J gene. The V call is TRBV5-6, the J call TRBJ1-1; TRBD1 matches 8 bases. Unmatched junction bases numbered 6, after V lost 0 bases and J lost 5 bases. The germline V gene has CDR1 SGHDT and CDR2 YYEEEE. The length of the CDR3 is 15 residues. The CDR3 loop reads CASSLGRTGLTEAFF. The CDR3 bases that were read are TGTGCCAGCAGCTTGGGGCGGACAGGGTTAACTGAA.

As for this clone: Sequencing ends 3 residues short of the CDR3 end; the germline J gene provides the rest. The gene calls are TRBV19 and TRBJ2-7, with D possibly matching TRBD1 (5 bases). Germline V gives CDR1 LNHDA, CDR2 SQIVND (reference sequence). Between the trimmed V and J ends, which lost 9 bases and 2 bases, there was a span of 17 bases. CDR3 length: 14 amino acids. CDR3 protein: CASSTQGIPYEQYF. The covered CDR3 bases are TGTGCCAGCTCGACTCAGGGTATCCCCTACGAG.

Regarding this clone: The read ends 3 residues shy of where the CDR3 ends; the end is completed using the germline J gene. V usage is TRBV2 and J usage is TRBJ2-7, with D maybe TRBD1 (6 bases). Germline V CDR1 and CDR2: SNHLY, FYNNEI. CDR3 length equals 12 residues. The germline V and J ends were trimmed by 7 bases and 5 bases, with 12 bases remaining between them. The CDR3 sequence is CASMTGLNEQYF. CDR3 bases read: TGTGCCAGCATGACAGGTCTCAACGAG.

With regard to this clone: The CDR3 end lies 3 residues beyond the end of the read and is filled in from the germline J gene. The chain combines TRBV2 with TRBJ1-1, with 7 bases fitting TRBD1. The CDR3 extends over 15 amino acids. Looked up from germline, CDR1 is SNHLY and CDR2 is FYNNEI. J gave up 1 base and V 7 bases, and 9 bases lay outside the gene matches. CDR3 sequence: CASTEGGGQNTEAFF. The covered CDR3 bases are TGTGCCAGCACTGAGGGAGGGGGCCAGAACACTGAA. Supplemented by reference TRBV2 and TRBJ1-1, the full variable domain reads EPEVTQTPSHQVTQMGQEVILRCVPISNHLYFYWYRQILGQKVEFLVSFYNNEISEKSEIFDDQFSVERPDGSNFTLKIRSTKLEDSAMYFCASTEGGGQNTEAFFGQGTRLTVV.

A remark on this clone: Sequencing ends 3 residues short of the CDR3 end; the germline J gene provides the rest. The chain joins TRBV19 to TRBJ1-1; D might be TRBD1 (6 bases). Germline values: CDR1 LNHDA, CDR2 SQIVND (reference sequence). V was cut by 6 bases and J by 4 bases, with 18 bases left in between. The length of the CDR3 is 15 residues. The CDR3 bases that were read are TGTGCCAGTAGGGGCCTAGGGGGAGGTGTCACTGAA. Translating it yields CASRGLGGGVTE. The entire CDR3 protein is CASRGLGGGVTEAFF.

Notes on this clone: Sequencing ends 3 residues short of the CDR3 end; the germline J gene provides the rest. V usage is TRBV6-1 and J usage is TRBJ1-6; D might be TRBD1 (6 bases). Germline V gene sequence: CDR1 MNHNS, CDR2 SASEGT. The CDR3 consists of 16 residues. Trimming removed 2 bases at V and 8 bases at J, with 16 bases between. Partial CDR3 DNA: TGTGCCAGCAGTGAAAGTGCAGGGGCTCTAGATTCACCC. This sequence encodes CASSESAGALDSP. In full, the CDR3 reads CASSESAGALDSPLHF.

On this clone: Coverage ceases 3 residues before the CDR3 finishes, and the germline J gene fills in the end. The chain uses TRBV19 and TRBJ2-7; TRBD1 is a possible D gene (6 bases). CDR1 and CDR2 (germline): LNHDA, SQIVND (reference sequence). This CDR3 comprises 13 residues. The germline V and J ends were trimmed by 3 bases and 3 bases, with 9 bases remaining between them. The CDR3: CASSINRVYEQYF. CDR3 DNA, as far as it was read: TGTGCCAGTAGTATCAACAGGGTCTACGAG. Combining the CDR3 with reference TRBV19 and TRBJ2-7 gives the whole variable domain DGGITQSPKYLFRKEGQNVTLSCEQNLNHDAMYWYRQDPGQGLRLIYYSQIVNDFQKGDIAEGYSVSREKKESFPLTVTSAQKNPTAFYLCASSINRVYEQYFGPGTRLTVT.

As concerns this clone: The CDR3 extends 3 residues past the end of the read, so its final part is completed from the germline J gene. The chain is built from TRBV7-6 and TRBJ2-7, with D maybe TRBD1 (5 bases). From germline, CDR1 is SGHVS and CDR2 FNYEAQ. This CDR3 spans 14 amino acids. Trimming pared 1 base from V and 2 bases from J, leaving 9 bases between. Incomplete CDR3 DNA: TGTGCCAGCAGCTTAGGTCAGGGAACCTACGAG. The encoded protein is CASSLGQGTYE. The whole CDR3 sequence reads CASSLGQGTYEQYF.

Worth noting for this clone: The read ends 3 residues shy of where the CDR3 ends; the end is completed using the germline J gene. The chain recombines TRBV19 with TRBJ2-7; the D call may be TRBD1 or TRBD2 (5 bases each). The V end was cut by 1 base, the J end by 3 bases, with 13 bases between. Germline V gene sequence: CDR1 LNHDA, CDR2 SQIVND (reference sequence). CDR3 length: 15 amino acids. The CDR3 reads CASSIGEGELYEQYF. The sequenced part of the CDR3 DNA is TGTGCCAGTAGTATAGGGGAAGGGGAGCTCTACGAG.

For this clone: The CDR3 extends 3 residues past the end of the read, so its final part is completed from the germline J gene. This chain joins TRBV19 and TRBJ2-7, with D possibly being TRBD1 (5 bases). Per germline, CDR1 LNHDA and CDR2 SQIVND (reference sequence). The CDR3 consists of 14 residues. Between the trimmed V and J ends, which lost 3 bases and 4 bases, there was a span of 13 bases. CDR3 DNA (partial): TGTGCCAGTAGTATTGAGGCAGGGTGGTACGAG. It yields the protein CASSIEAGWYE. The CDR3, in full, reads CASSIEAGWYEQYF.

Points on this clone: Read sequence stops 3 residues before the CDR3 end, and the germline J gene provides the missing end. The chain links TRBV6-1 to TRBJ1-1, with D possibly matching TRBD1 (5 bases). V was pared by 4 bases and J by 3 bases, with 9 bases between. CDR3 length: 13 amino acids. Germline V gene lookup returns CDR1 MNHNS and CDR2 SASEGT. The CDR3 spells CASSAGGDTEAFF. The sequenced CDR3 bases are TGTGCCAGCAGTGCGGGGGGGGACACTGAA.

CDR3 sequence: CASRPTGGPLSTDTQYF. The sequenced part of the CDR3 DNA is TGTGCCAGCAGACCCACAGGGGGTCCTCTTAGCACAGATACG. J is TRBJ2-3 and V is TRBV6-2 or TRBV6-3; 8 bases map to TRBD1. The CDR3 end lies 3 residues beyond the end of the read and is filled in from the germline J gene. The CDR3 has 17 amino acids. V was clipped by 6 bases and J by 0 bases; unmatched bases: 11. Germline-derived CDR1 and CDR2 are MNHEY and SVGEGT.

Concerning this clone: The read falls 3 residues short of the CDR3 end, and the missing part is taken from the germline J gene. The chain joins TRBV7-9 to TRBJ2-1; D is undetermined. The CDR3 is 13 residues long. CDR1 and CDR2 from the germline V gene are SEHNR and FQNEAQ (reference sequence). The V end lost 2 bases, the J end lost 9 bases, and 11 bases lay between the germline ends. CDR3: CASSLQVVGEQFF. The CDR3 bases that were read are TGTGCCAGCAGCTTACAGGTCGTAGGTGAG.

The CDR3 DNA, read in part, is TGTGCCAGCAGACAACAGGGTAATCAGCCC. This sequence encodes CASRQQGNQP. The entire CDR3 protein reads CASRQQGNQPQHF. The chain carries TRBV6-2 or TRBV6-3 and TRBJ1-5; D may be TRBD1 (6 bases). The CDR3 end lies 3 residues beyond the end of the read and is filled in from the germline J gene. Trimming stripped 6 bases from V and 4 bases from J, with 10 bases between. The CDR3 is 13 residues long. Germline CDR1 and CDR2: MNHEY and SVGEGT.

A word on this clone: The CDR3 end falls 3 residues outside the read, so it is completed with the germline J gene. The chain links TRBV6-2 or TRBV6-3 to TRBJ2-1; 8 nucleotides line up with TRBD2. The trim removed 2 bases at V and 4 bases at J, leaving 4 bases unmatched. CDR3 length: 15 amino acids. CDR1 is MNHEY and CDR2 is SVGEGT in the germline V gene. The part of the CDR3 DNA that was read is TGTGCCAGCAGTTACCAAGCGGGAGTGTACAATGAG. Protein product: CASSYQAGVYNE. The entire CDR3 protein is CASSYQAGVYNEQFF.

Concerning this clone: The CDR3 is cut off 3 residues early in the read; its end comes from the germline J gene. The V and J genes are TRBV14 and TRBJ2-3, with TRBD2 matching over 8 bases. CDR3 size: 15 residues. Germline CDR1 is SGHDN and CDR2 is FVKESK. Trimming removed 10 bases from V and 0 bases from J; junction bases left unmatched: 9. The sequenced part of the CDR3 DNA is TGTGCCACCTCCGTCGGGGGGGCTAGCACAGATACG. This sequence encodes CATSVGGASTDT. The full CDR3 sequence reads CATSVGGASTDTQYF.